This T cell receptor (beta chain) was captured in a study of T-cell reconstitution after alpha-beta-depleted transplantation in children. Trimming took 0 bases from V and 1 from J, leaving 11 bases between them. CDR3 length equals 15 residues. Germline V gene data show CDR1 as DFQATT and CDR2 as SNEGSKA (reference sequence). Preparation of the TCRbeta library used unique molecular identifiers. TCRdb re-called the PCR reads with MiXCR, one entry per CDR3 protein. There are 500,000 or so distinct CDR3 sequences in the sample; roughly 33% occur only once, and under 3% lies in the top ten. This specimen was PBMCs from the stem cell graft donor, taken from the stem cell graft. The sequence derives from a human donor who donated a stem cell graft to a child with aplastic anemia. The chain employs TRBV20-1 and TRBJ2-3; D call uncertain. Written as DNA, the CDR3 is TGCAGTGCTAGAGAAGCTCGACTCCGCACAGATACGCAGTATTTT. Its protein is CSAREARLRTDTQYF.